These T cell receptor beta chains were read from a single sample in a study of molecular identifiers for immune sequencing clone quantification. TCRdb re-derived calls from the PCR reads in MiXCR, one entry per CDR3 protein. The table shows about half a million distinct CDR3 sequences, with about a fifth occurring only once. The material sequenced was naive CD8+ T cells from blood, with Jurkat cell RNA spiked in. The receptors shown here come from a human donor in good health. Some libraries in this study had Jurkat cell RNA spiked in. The CDR3 runs from the conserved cysteine through the conserved F or W.

v_gene,j_gene,CDR3aa
TRBV12-3/TRBV12-4,TRBJ2-7,CASTSHGGVQYF
TRBV5-8,TRBJ2-1,CASSPRLAQRNEQFF
TRBV4-3,TRBJ2-7,CASSQGVGAYEQYF
TRBV29-1,TRBJ2-3,CSVVPATYITDTQYF
TRBV20-1,TRBJ2-2,CSARGRYTGELSF
TRBV15,TRBJ2-3,CATSRDVTSGSADTQYF
TRBV7-9,TRBJ2-3,CASSLGTENTQYF
TRBV29-1,TRBJ2-2,CSVEDGELFF
TRBV19,TRBJ2-1,CASIGGREQFF
TRBV7-9,TRBJ2-1,CASSQVLAGGFGEQFF
TRBV27,TRBJ2-7,CASSLLGDRGTYEQYF
TRBV28,TRBJ1-4,CASSFAANEKLFF
TRBV5-1,TRBJ2-5,CASSSGTNKETQYF
TRBV6-5,TRBJ2-7,CASSDHSGSPVFEQYF
TRBV7-2,TRBJ2-5,CASSEKRESTEQETQYF
TRBV19,TRBJ2-3,CASSFPGQGADTQYF
TRBV7-6,TRBJ1-4,CASSLTLRDGEKLFF
TRBV14,TRBJ2-7,CASSQPGPKAYEQYF
TRBV13,TRBJ2-1,CASSLVQVRAGNEQFF
TRBV28,TRBJ1-5,CASSFRGGYQPQHF
TRBV28,TRBJ1-1,CASTPVWQENTEAFF
TRBV2,TRBJ2-5,CASSDDADGYETQYF
TRBV28,TRBJ1-5,CASSLRQGAPQPQHF
TRBV27,TRBJ1-6,CASSIEQPPYNSPLHF
TRBV30,TRBJ2-7,CAAGTGVEQYF
TRBV6-5,TRBJ1-2,CASSPDLYGYTF
TRBV9,TRBJ2-6,CASSTPNSGANVLTF
TRBV6-6,TRBJ2-3,CASGFSGEGSTDTQYF
TRBV20-1,TRBJ2-7,CSASGRRGISYEQYF
TRBV27,TRBJ2-7,CASSGDRNEQYF
TRBV30,TRBJ2-7,CAWTPQREFEQYF
TRBV19,TRBJ2-3,CASSIWVGSTTDTQYF
TRBV27,TRBJ1-2,CASSLQGPYGYTF
TRBV20-1,TRBJ2-5,CSAVDGYRTSEETQYF
TRBV7-9,TRBJ1-1,CASSLELGFTEAFF
TRBV7-9,TRBJ2-3,CASGGQLGSSTDTQYF
TRBV19,TRBJ1-5,CASSMGTRSNQPQHF
TRBV10-2,TRBJ2-5,CASRGATWWETQYF